Each of the 11 T cell receptor beta chains below was sequenced from the same sample in a study of T cell changes during pregnancy in multiple sclerosis. Profiled with immunoSEQ multiplex PCR; TCRdb holds only in-frame clones, not every one. This sample carries 45,000 or so clones, more than 70% of them seen once, and the ten largest clones take roughly 5.5%. The sequences come from CD8+ T cells from peripheral blood mononuclear cells, collected after pregnancy. The receptors stem from a female donor in good health, enrolled as a control in a pregnancy study.

The genes are TRBV5-5 and TRBJ2-7; TRBD2 is a possible D gene (6 bases). From germline, CDR1 is SGHKS and CDR2 YYEKEE (reference sequence). Deletions cut 3 bases from V and 0 bases from J, with 16 bases between. The CDR3 covers 16 residues. This chain's CDR3 is CASSSPWGGSSYEQYF. CDR3 nucleotide sequence: TGTGCCAGCAGCTCACCTTGGGGAGGCAGCTCCTACGAGCAGTACTTC.

This chain uses TRBV6-5 with TRBJ2-5; unclear D gene. The CDR3 extends over 13 amino acids. Trimming took 2 bases from V and 2 from J, leaving 6 bases between them. Looked up from germline, CDR1 is MNHEY and CDR2 is SVGAGI. CDR3 protein: CASSYDQQETQYF. The CDR3 bases are TGTGCCAGCAGTTACGATCAGCAAGAGACCCAGTACTTC.

This rearrangement joins TRBV4-3 to TRBJ2-1, with 13 positions matching TRBD2. This CDR3 has 16 residues. The V gene's germline CDR1 is LGHNA and CDR2 YSLEER. V lost 3 bases, J lost 10 bases, and 9 bases stayed unmatched. The CDR3 sequence is CASSQGTSGVYGEQFF. DNA for the CDR3: TGCGCCAGCAGCCAGGGGACTAGCGGGGTGTATGGGGAGCAGTTCTTC.

The gene calls are TRBV7-9 and TRBJ1-2; the D is unclear. Germline CDR1 and CDR2: SEHNR and FQNEAQ (reference sequence). V was cut by 5 bases and J by 3 bases, with 16 bases left in between. The CDR3 is 15 residues long. This CDR3 is CASSLREVVDYGYTF. The CDR3 DNA reads TGTGCCAGCAGCCTCCGGGAGGTGGTGGACTATGGCTACACCTTC.

This chain links TRBV4-3 with TRBJ1-1; tentatively, D is TRBD1 (6 bases). Germline CDR1 reads LGHNA; CDR2 reads YSLEER. Deletions cut 0 bases from V and 4 bases from J, with 12 bases between. CDR3 size: 15 residues. CDR3 amino acids: CASSQDISRGTEAFF. The CDR3 DNA follows: TGCGCCAGCAGCCAAGATATTTCCAGGGGCACTGAAGCTTTCTTT.

The chain carries TRBV14 and TRBJ2-5; D might be TRBD1 (6 bases). V was pared by 4 bases and J by 4 bases, with 19 bases between. This CDR3 spans 16 amino acids. CDR1 and CDR2 (germline): SGHDN, FVKESK. DNA for the CDR3: TGTGCCAGCAGCCCCGGGACAAGAATGGACGGAGAGACCCAGTACTTC. It yields the protein CASSPGTRMDGETQYF.

The chain combines TRBV28 with TRBJ2-5, with D tentatively TRBD2 (6 bases). Trimming pared 6 bases from V and 0 bases from J, leaving 14 bases between. Per the germline V gene, CDR1 is MDHEN and CDR2 is SYDVKM. CDR3 length: 15 amino acids. CDR3 sequence reads: CASREGTEYQETQYF. CDR3 bases: TGTGCCAGCAGGGAGGGCACTGAGTACCAAGAGACCCAGTACTTC.

V gene TRBV7-8 combines with J gene TRBJ2-1, with D possibly TRBD2 on 7 matching bases. Germline assignment: CDR1 SGHVS and CDR2 FQNEAQ. The CDR3 contains 15 residues. Trimming shortened V by 5 bases and J by 9 bases, and 20 bases separated the two germline ends. CDR3 loop: CASSLEGGGTSEQFF. CDR3 bases: TGTGCCAGCAGCCTGGAGGGGGGGGGTACGAGTGAGCAGTTCTTC.

The chain is built from TRBV9 and TRBJ2-7; 12 bases align to TRBD1. Germline CDR1 is SGDLS and CDR2 is YYNGEE. The CDR3 loop spans 18 amino acids. The junction had 14 bases not matched to a gene; V was cut back by 4 bases and J by 3 bases. CDR3 DNA: TGTGCCAGCAGCCCTCACCCCGGGACAGGGGGCCTCAACTACGAGCAGTACTTC. Encoded protein: CASSPHPGTGGLNYEQYF.

CDR3 amino acids: CASSQVSGTGYQETQYF. The CDR3 bases are TGCGCCAGCAGCCAAGTCTCCGGGACAGGGTACCAAGAGACCCAGTACTTC. The rearrangement links TRBV4-1 to TRBJ2-5, with 9 bases aligning to TRBD1. The ends lost 1 base at V and 0 bases at J; junction bases unmatched: 6. The CDR3 spans 17 residues. Germline V gives CDR1 MGHRA, CDR2 YSYEKL.

The chain has TRBV27 and TRBJ1-2, with 9 bases matching TRBD1. Germline V gene lookup returns CDR1 MNHEY and CDR2 SMNVEV (reference sequence). The CDR3 contains 13 residues. Trimming cost V 5 bases and J 5 bases; bases outside gene matches: 3. CDR3 sequence (DNA): TGTGCCAGCAGTGGGGACAGGGAGTATGGCTACACCTTC. The encoded protein is CASSGDREYGYTF.